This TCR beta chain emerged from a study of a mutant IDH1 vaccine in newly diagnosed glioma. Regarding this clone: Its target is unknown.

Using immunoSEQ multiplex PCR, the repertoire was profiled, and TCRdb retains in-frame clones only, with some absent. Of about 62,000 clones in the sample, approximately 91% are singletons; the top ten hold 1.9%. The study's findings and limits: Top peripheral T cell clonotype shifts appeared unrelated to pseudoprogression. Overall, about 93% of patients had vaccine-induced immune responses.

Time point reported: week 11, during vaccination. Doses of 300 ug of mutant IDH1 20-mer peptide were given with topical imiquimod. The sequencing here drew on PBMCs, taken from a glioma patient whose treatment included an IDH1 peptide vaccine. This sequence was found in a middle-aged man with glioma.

The CDR3: CAWRSGRGFNTEAFF. The CDR3 nucleotides read TGTGCCTGGAGATCCGGGAGGGGATTTAACACTGAAGCTTTCTTT. The chain combines TRBV30 with TRBJ1-1; D perhaps matches TRBD1 (5 bases). Germline V gene lookup returns CDR1 GTSNPN and CDR2 SVGIG (reference sequence). This CDR3 is built from 15 residues. Trimming took 3 bases from V and 2 from J, leaving 16 bases between them.